Below, 7 T cell receptor beta chains from the same sample are listed, as sequenced in a study of early T cells in non-severe SARS-CoV-2 infection. TCRdb called the 5' RACE reads again in MiXCR, with one record for every CDR3 protein. The sample includes tens of thousands of distinct CDR3 sequences, 7% to 10% of them seen just once. Material for sequencing was whole blood. The receptors were gathered from an adult who was a healthcare worker with PCR-confirmed SARS-CoV-2 infection or an uninfected control (not recorded which).

The chain employs TRBV30 and TRBJ1-2, with 9 bases matching TRBD1. There are 14 residues in the CDR3. V was pared by 2 bases and J by 5 bases, with 6 bases of the junction left unmatched. The germline V gene has CDR1 GTSNPN and CDR2 SVGIG (reference sequence). CDR3 DNA sequence: TGTGCCTGGAGTCCAGGGACAGGGACTTATGGCTACACCTTC. Protein product: CAWSPGTGTYGYTF. The full variable domain, rest sourced from reference TRBV30 and TRBJ1-2, is SQTIHQWPATLVQPVGSPLSLECTVEGTSNPNLYWYRQAAGRGLQLLFYSVGIGQISSEVPQNLSASRPQDRQFILSSKKLLLSDSGFYLCAWSPGTGTYGYTFGSGTRLTVV.

This clonotype came up many times. This rearrangement joins TRBV29-1 to TRBJ1-2; the D gene is possibly TRBD1 (5 bases). The germline V gene has CDR1 SQVTM and CDR2 ANQGSEA. V lost 7 bases to trimming and J lost 6 bases, with 15 bases between them. CDR3 length: 12 residues. For the CDR3, the DNA is TGCAGCGCGGGGCCAGCCATAAATGGCTACACCTTC. Residues: CSAGPAINGYTF.

This chain joins TRBV3-1 and TRBJ2-7, with TRBD1 as a possible D gene (5 bases). The CDR3 loop spans 15 amino acids. CDR1 and CDR2 (germline): LGHDT, YNNKEL (reference sequence). V was cut by 0 bases and J by 3 bases, with 12 bases left in between. The CDR3 DNA follows: TGTGCCAGCAGCCAAGACTGGGCAGGGATCTACGAGCAGTACTTC. Residues: CASSQDWAGIYEQYF.

This clonotype was counted many times. CDR3 in amino acids: CASSQGPGGSYGYTF. As DNA, the CDR3 is TGCGCCAGCAGCCAAGGGCCAGGGGGAAGCTATGGCTACACCTTC. This chain connects TRBV4-1 to TRBJ1-2, with TRBD1 matching over 7 bases. CDR3 length: 15 residues. Germline CDR1 reads MGHRA; CDR2 reads YSYEKL. Trimming cost V 1 base and J 4 bases; bases outside gene matches: 6.

The V call is TRBV20-1, the J call TRBJ2-1, with TRBD2 identical over 13 bases. Unmatched junction bases numbered 3, after V lost 1 base and J lost 6 bases. CDR3 size: 15 residues. Germline CDR1 DFQATT, CDR2 SNEGSKA (reference sequence). The CDR3 here is CSARVLAGGSNEQFF. For the CDR3, the DNA is TGCAGTGCTAGAGTACTAGCGGGGGGGTCCAATGAGCAGTTCTTC.

This clonotype has just a few counts. The chain joins TRBV5-6 to TRBJ2-7, with D perhaps TRBD2 (6 bases). Germline V gene sequence: CDR1 SGHDT, CDR2 YYEEEE. CDR3 length: 15 residues. The V and J ends lost 0 bases and 3 bases respectively, with 13 bases between them. In DNA, the CDR3 is TGTGCCAGCAGCTTGGGGAGGGGTCCGTACTACGAGCAGTACTTC. Residues: CASSLGRGPYYEQYF.

The gene calls are TRBV6-1 and TRBJ2-3; no definite D call. Deletions cut 2 bases from V and 4 bases from J, with 4 bases between. The germline CDR1 and CDR2 sequences are MNHNS and SASEGT. This CDR3 is 12 amino acids long. This CDR3 is CASSEMSDTQYF. The DNA for the CDR3 is TGTGCCAGCAGTGAAATGTCAGATACGCAGTATTTT.